These T cell receptor beta chains were read from a single sample in a study of technical replicates of blood from several donors. Libraries were prepared by immunoSEQ multiplex PCR; TCRdb keeps only in-frame clonotypes and omits some of them. The table records about 84,000 clones, 90% to 95% of them present only once. The sequenced sample consisted of T cells isolated from PBMCs. Receptors were obtained from a human donor in good health. The CDR3 runs from the conserved cysteine through the conserved F or W. A D gene is named only where the DNA matches it firmly. Where a row states a size, it is once, few, many or the class of an expanded clone; other rows omit it.

TRBV10-2	-	TRBJ1-5	-	TGCGCCAGCAGCGGGAGGGGCAATCAGCCCCAGCATTTT	CASSGRGNQPQHF
TRBV27	-	TRBJ1-5	-	TGTGCCAGCAGTTTAACGGGTGATCAGCCCCAGCATTTT	CASSLTGDQPQHF
TRBV4-1	-	TRBJ1-2	-	TGCGCCAGCAGCCAAATGGACAGCTATGGCTACACCTTC	CASSQMDSYGYTF
TRBV5-6	once	TRBJ1-2	-	TGTGCCAGCAGCTTGGTCTTCAGGGGCGAGCGTGGCTACACCTTC	CASSLVFRGERGYTF
TRBV7-9	-	TRBJ2-3	TRBD2	TGTGCCAGCAGTCCATTACTAGCGGGGGGTCGGGCAGATACGCAGTATTTT	CASSPLLAGGRADTQYF
TRBV5-1	-	TRBJ1-3	-	TGCGCCAGCAGCCCTCAGGGTGGTAACACCATATATTTT	CASSPQGGNTIYF
TRBV9	-	TRBJ2-7	-	TGTGCCAGCAGCGCAACAGGGTTTGGCGAGCAGTACTTC	CASSATGFGEQYF
TRBV13	few	TRBJ1-1	-	TGTGCCAGCAGCATGACAGGATTCACTGAAGCTTTCTTT	CASSMTGFTEAFF
TRBV10-3	-	TRBJ1-2	-	TGTGCCATCAGCAGGGGTGGCGATGGCTACACCTTC	CAISRGGDGYTF
TRBV7-6	-	TRBJ2-1	-	TGTGCCAGCAGCTTATTGCGGGTCGAAAACAATGAGCAGTTCTTC	CASSLLRVENNEQFF
TRBV14	once	TRBJ2-3	-	TGTGCCAGCAGCCAGGCAATCGCAGATACGCAGTATTTT	CASSQAIADTQYF
TRBV6-1	-	TRBJ1-1	-	TGTGCCAGCAGTGAAGACCTAAGGCGGGATGAAGCTTTCTTT	CASSEDLRRDEAFF
TRBV28	once	TRBJ1-2	-	TGTGCCAGCAGTTTTAGTAGAGGGTTTAAGCCCTTATATGGCTACACCTTC	CASSFSRGFKPLYGYTF
TRBV28	-	TRBJ2-7	TRBD1	TGTGCCAGCAGTTTAGAGACAGGGGGATCCTACGAGCAGTACTTC	CASSLETGGSYEQYF
TRBV27	-	TRBJ2-2	TRBD2	TGTGCCAGCAGTTTACTAGCGGGAGCGCTGGTACCGGTGGAGCTGTTTTTT	CASSLLAGALVPVELFF
TRBV30	-	TRBJ2-1	TRBD2	TGTGCCTGGAGTGATAGACTAGCGGGGTCCAATGAGCAGTTCTTC	CAWSDRLAGSNEQFF
TRBV28	once	TRBJ1-1	-	TGTGCCAGCAGTTTCGGTGGAGCTGAAGCTTTCTTT	CASSFGGAEAFF